This TCR beta chain was retrieved from a study of T and B cells in COVID-19 patients. Broader study findings: Patients with COVID-19 reportedly showed strongly skewed T cell receptor beta variable and joining gene usage.

The CDR3 runs to 14 residues. Germline lookup yields CDR1 SEHNR and CDR2 FQNEAQ (reference sequence). V lost 5 bases to trimming and J lost 5 bases, with 15 bases between them. On this clonotype itself: Its antigen is undetermined.

TRB was amplified from around 250-500 ng of blood genomic DNA. Multiplex PCR with BIOMED2 TRB-A/B primer pools amplified TRB rearrangements. From the multiplex PCR reads, TCRdb called clonotypes with MiXCR, one entry per CDR3 protein. The sample yields 5,500 to 8,500 distinct CDR3 sequences, about 33% seen once. The receptor's source is a human donor with active COVID-19. Sequenced sample: blood. The chain has TRBV7-9 and TRBJ1-2; D might be TRBD1 (6 bases). The CDR3: CASSPEGGAYGYTF. The DNA of the CDR3 is TGTGCCAGCAGCCCTGAGGGGGGGGCTTATGGCTACACCTTC. Using reference TRBV7-9 and TRBJ1-2 for the parts outside the CDR3, the full variable domain is DTGVSQNPRHKITKRGQNVTFRCDPISEHNRLYWYRQTLGQGPEFLTYFQNEAQLEKSRLLSDRFSAERPKGSFSTLEIQRTEQGDSAMYLCASSPEGGAYGYTFGSGTRLTVV.